This TCR beta chain was obtained from a study of blood T cell repertoires in COVID-19. TCRdb keeps only in-frame clones here, not all; method: immunoSEQ multiplex PCR. Of 300,000 to 450,000 clones listed, around 87% are singletons. V lost 0 bases and J lost 6; bases outside the gene matches: 11. This CDR3 comprises 17 residues. The germline gives CDR1 SGDLS, CDR2 YYNGEE. Specimen: PBMCs or T cells enriched from blood (not recorded which). The J gene is TRBJ2-2, the V gene TRBV9, with 7 bases matching TRBD2. This TCR was recovered from a man aged 25 to 40 who had recovered from COVID-19. Written as DNA, the CDR3 is TGTGCCAGCAGCGTAGGTGGACTAGTTTATTCGGCCGGGGAGCTGTTTTTT. Protein product: CASSVGGLVYSAGELFF.